The 15 T cell receptor beta chains below come from one sample, sequenced in a study of cytomegalovirus exposure and HLA in healthy donors. Using immunoSEQ multiplex PCR, the repertoire was profiled, and TCRdb retains in-frame clones only, with some absent. The sample records about 130,000 clones, 89% being singletons. Specimen: PBMCs. The receptors derive from a man aged 25-40 years in good health and CMV-seronegative.

As concerns this clone: The sample has other DNA sequences that encode this CDR3 too. The chain couples TRBV28 to TRBJ1-2; 9 bases line up with TRBD1. This CDR3 region has 13 residues. Germline loops: CDR1 MDHEN, CDR2 SYDVKM. V gave up 6 bases and J gave up 2 bases; unmatched junction bases: 1. CDR3 sequence reads: CASRTGGNYGYTF. Here the CDR3 DNA reads TGTGCCAGCAGGACAGGGGGGAACTATGGCTACACCTTC.

The chain couples TRBV6-6 to TRBJ2-1; 12 nucleotides align to TRBD2. Germline values: CDR1 MNHNY, CDR2 SVGAGI (reference sequence). The CDR3 covers 13 residues. With V trimmed by 10 bases and J by 5 bases, 3 bases remained unmatched. The CDR3 protein is CATRLAGDNEQFF. In DNA, the CDR3 is TGTGCCACCCGACTAGCGGGGGACAATGAGCAGTTCTTC.

CDR3 nucleotides: TGTGCCAGCAGTCCGGGACTAGTGTACAATGAGCAGTTCTTC. It codes for CASSPGLVYNEQFF. This chain links TRBV28 with TRBJ2-1; 8 nucleotides agree with TRBD2. V trimming: 5 bases; J trimming: 4 bases; junction bases outside the gene matches: 4. Germline CDR1 and CDR2: MDHEN and SYDVKM. This CDR3 has 14 amino acids.

A note on this clone: Different DNA sequences within this sample yield the same CDR3. The V and J genes are TRBV5-1 and TRBJ1-2, with 9 bases that match TRBD1. This CDR3 is 15 amino acids long. Trimming took 4 bases from V and 5 from J; bases not matched to a gene: 9. Germline-derived CDR1 and CDR2 are SGHRS and YFSETQ. DNA for the CDR3: TGCGCCAGCAGCCCCGGACAGGGGATTGGTTATGGCTACACCTTC. This sequence encodes CASSPGQGIGYGYTF.

The genes are TRBV7-9 and TRBJ1-2, with TRBD1 matching over 9 bases. CDR3 length equals 14 residues. V gave up 5 bases and J gave up 10 bases; unmatched junction bases: 11. Germline values: CDR1 SEHNR, CDR2 FQNEAQ (reference sequence). In nucleotides, the CDR3 is TGTGCCAGCAGCAAACGGGACAGGGAATTGTCCTACACCTTC. Amino acid sequence: CASSKRDRELSYTF.

The rearrangement joins TRBV4-1 to TRBJ1-1, with D unclear. V was trimmed by 2 bases and J by 7 bases, leaving 5 bases between them. Germline lookup yields CDR1 MGHRA and CDR2 YSYEKL. This CDR3 comprises 11 residues. CDR3 amino acids: CASSQLGEAFF. CDR3 DNA: TGCGCCAGCAGCCAACTAGGTGAAGCTTTCTTT.

The genes are TRBV28 and TRBJ2-1, with a weak D call TRBD2 (6 bases). The CDR3 covers 12 residues. The germline V and J ends were trimmed by 6 bases and 14 bases, with 17 bases remaining between them. Germline CDR1 reads MDHEN; CDR2 reads SYDVKM. The DNA for the CDR3 is TGTGCCAGCAGCAAATGGGACCGCGGGGAGTTCTTC. Translation gives CASSKWDRGEFF.

The count of this clone is one. V gene TRBV7-2 combines with J gene TRBJ1-1; 8 bases agree with TRBD1. Per the germline V gene, CDR1 is SGHTA and CDR2 is FQGNSA. The CDR3 covers 15 residues. V was pared by 1 base and J by 5 bases, with 6 bases of the junction left unmatched. The CDR3 sequence: CASSLDQGARTEAFF. The CDR3 DNA reads as TGTGCCAGCAGCTTAGATCAGGGGGCAAGAACTGAAGCTTTCTTT.

This chain links TRBV9 with TRBJ1-1, with a possible D match to TRBD1 (5 bases). Trimming removed 0 bases at V and 4 bases at J, with 13 bases between. The CDR3 covers 15 residues. Germline-derived CDR1 and CDR2 are SGDLS and YYNGEE. The CDR3 DNA is TGTGCCAGCAGCGTAGCAGGGTCGGGGGGCACTGAAGCTTTCTTT. Translating it yields CASSVAGSGGTEAFF.

Turning to this clone: This may be a read error: a much more frequent sequence differs by one nucleotide. This chain links TRBV4-2 with TRBJ2-3; 8 bases fit TRBD2. Germline lookup yields CDR1 LGHNA and CDR2 YNFKEQ. Trimming removed 0 bases from V and 4 bases from J; junction bases left unmatched: 3. The CDR3 length is 15 residues. This CDR3 is CASSQERGGADTQYF. The CDR3, as DNA: TGTGCCAGCAGCCAAGAACGGGGGGGGGCAGATACGCAGTATTTT.

V gene TRBV18 combines with J gene TRBJ2-5; tentative D call: TRBD2 (6 bases). The CDR3 length is 13 residues. Trimming shortened V by 5 bases and J by 4 bases, and 11 bases separated the two germline ends. Germline V CDR1 and CDR2: KGHSH, LQKENI. The DNA for the CDR3 is TGTGCCAGCTCAACGGACGGGGGAGAGACCCAGTACTTC. It is translated as CASSTDGGETQYF. Complete variable domain (other parts from reference TRBV18 and TRBJ2-5): NAGVMQNPRHLVRRRGQEARLRCSPMKGHSHVYWYRQLPEEGLKFMVYLQKENIIDESGMPKERFSAEFPKEGPSILRIQQVVRGDSAAYFCASSTDGGETQYFGPGTRLLVL.

The chain has TRBV12-5 and TRBJ2-7; D may be TRBD2 (5 bases). The CDR3 totals 15 residues. Germline V gene data show CDR1 as LGHNT and CDR2 as FRNRAP. Trimming cost V 6 bases and J 2 bases, with 17 bases left between them. CDR3 residues: CASGAGRGLTYEQYF. The DNA of the CDR3 is TGTGCTAGTGGGGCGGGTCGAGGGTTGACCTACGAGCAGTACTTC.

V gene TRBV5-1 combines with J gene TRBJ2-1; D is possibly TRBD2 (5 bases). Deletions cut 0 bases from V and 2 bases from J, with 15 bases between. CDR3 length equals 17 residues. Germline V gives CDR1 SGHRS, CDR2 YFSETQ. Here the CDR3 reads CASSLAPEDSTYNEQFF. The CDR3 nucleotides read TGCGCCAGCAGCTTGGCCCCGGAGGATAGTACCTACAATGAGCAGTTCTTC.

CDR3 amino acids: CSVPNFNTGELFF. In DNA form, the CDR3 reads TGCAGCGTGCCTAACTTCAACACCGGGGAGCTGTTTTTT. This rearrangement joins TRBV29-1 to TRBJ2-2; D uncertain. The germline V gene has CDR1 SQVTM and CDR2 ANQGSEA. Trimming took 6 bases from V and 2 from J, leaving 10 bases between them. This CDR3 has 13 amino acids.

The rearrangement links TRBV4-1 to TRBJ1-6, with 9 nucleotides matching TRBD1. Germline trimming cut 4 bases from V and 10 bases from J; bases unmatched to any gene: 8. The CDR3 has 15 residues. The germline CDR1 and CDR2 sequences are MGHRA and YSYEKL. CDR3 sequence reads: CASSRGTGSYSPLHF. The CDR3 region has the DNA TGCGCCAGCAGCCGGGGGACAGGGTCATACTCACCCCTCCACTTT.